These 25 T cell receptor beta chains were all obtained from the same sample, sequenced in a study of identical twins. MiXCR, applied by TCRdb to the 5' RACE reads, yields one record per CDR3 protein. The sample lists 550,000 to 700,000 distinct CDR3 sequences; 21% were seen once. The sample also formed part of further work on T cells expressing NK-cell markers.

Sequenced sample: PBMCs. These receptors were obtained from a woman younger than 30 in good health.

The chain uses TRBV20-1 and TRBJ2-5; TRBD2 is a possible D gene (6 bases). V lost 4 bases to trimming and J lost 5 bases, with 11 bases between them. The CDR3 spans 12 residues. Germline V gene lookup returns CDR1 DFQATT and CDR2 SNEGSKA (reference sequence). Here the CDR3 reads CSAKRALETQYF. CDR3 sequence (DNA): TGCAGTGCTAAGCGGGCCCTGGAGACCCAGTACTTC.

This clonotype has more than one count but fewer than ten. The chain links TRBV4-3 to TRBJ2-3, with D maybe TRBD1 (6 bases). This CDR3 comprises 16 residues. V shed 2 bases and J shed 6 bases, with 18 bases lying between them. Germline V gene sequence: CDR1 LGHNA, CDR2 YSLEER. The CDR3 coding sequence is TGCGCCAGCAGCCAACTGATCAGGACCGACAGGGATACGCAGTATTTT. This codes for CASSQLIRTDRDTQYF.

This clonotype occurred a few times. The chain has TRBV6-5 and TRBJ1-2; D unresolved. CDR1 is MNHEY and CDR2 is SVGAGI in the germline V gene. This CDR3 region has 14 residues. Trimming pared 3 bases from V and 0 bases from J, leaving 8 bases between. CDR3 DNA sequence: TGTGCCAGCAGTTATTACGGAACTAACTATGGCTACACCTTC. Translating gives CASSYYGTNYGYTF.

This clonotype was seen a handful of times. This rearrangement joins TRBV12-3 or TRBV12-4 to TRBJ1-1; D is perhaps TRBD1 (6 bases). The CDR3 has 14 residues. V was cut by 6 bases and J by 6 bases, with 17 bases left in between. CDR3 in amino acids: CASSTTGRVPEAFF. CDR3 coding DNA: TGTGCCAGCAGCACTACAGGGCGAGTCCCTGAAGCTTTCTTT.

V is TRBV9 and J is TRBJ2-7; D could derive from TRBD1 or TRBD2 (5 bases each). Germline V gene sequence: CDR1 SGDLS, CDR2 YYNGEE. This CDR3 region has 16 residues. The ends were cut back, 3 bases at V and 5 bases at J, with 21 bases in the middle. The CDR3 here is CASSAGSLGPGDEQYF. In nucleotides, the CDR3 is TGTGCCAGCAGCGCGGGCAGCTTGGGACCGGGTGACGAGCAGTACTTC.

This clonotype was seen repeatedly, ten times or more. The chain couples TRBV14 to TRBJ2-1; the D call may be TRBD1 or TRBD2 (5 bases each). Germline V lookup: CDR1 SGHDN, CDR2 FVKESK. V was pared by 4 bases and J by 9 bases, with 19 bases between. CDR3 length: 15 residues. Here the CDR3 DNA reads TGTGCCAGCAGCCCCAGCCCCCCGGGGCAAGGTGAGCAGTTCTTC. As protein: CASSPSPPGQGEQFF.

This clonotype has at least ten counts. The CDR3 nucleotides are TGCGCCAGCAGCCAAGGGACTAGCGGAAGAGAGCAGTTCTTC. Protein sequence: CASSQGTSGREQFF. The rearrangement uses TRBV5-1 and TRBJ2-1; 11 bases align to TRBD2. Per germline, CDR1 SGHRS and CDR2 YFSETQ. The CDR3 runs to 14 residues. The J segment lost 10 bases and the V segment lost 4 bases, leaving 7 bases of the junction unmatched.

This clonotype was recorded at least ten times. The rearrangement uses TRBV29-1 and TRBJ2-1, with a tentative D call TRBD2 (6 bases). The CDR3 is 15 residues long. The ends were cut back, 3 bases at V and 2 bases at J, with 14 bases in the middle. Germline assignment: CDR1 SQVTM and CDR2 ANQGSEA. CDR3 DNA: TGCAGCGTTGAGGGTAGCGGTGGCGCCTACAATGAGCAGTTCTTC. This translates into CSVEGSGGAYNEQFF.

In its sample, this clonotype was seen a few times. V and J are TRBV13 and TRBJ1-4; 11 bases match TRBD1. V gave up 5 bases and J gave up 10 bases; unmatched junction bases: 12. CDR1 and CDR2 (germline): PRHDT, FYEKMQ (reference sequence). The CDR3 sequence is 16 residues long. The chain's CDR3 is CASSKGQGGSIGKLFF. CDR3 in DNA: TGTGCCAGCAGCAAGGGACAGGGGGGCTCGATTGGAAAACTGTTTTTT.

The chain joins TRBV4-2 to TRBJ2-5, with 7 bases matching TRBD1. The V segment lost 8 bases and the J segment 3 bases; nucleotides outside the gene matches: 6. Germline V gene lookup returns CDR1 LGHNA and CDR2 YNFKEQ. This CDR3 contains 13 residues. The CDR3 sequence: CASSTGREETQYF. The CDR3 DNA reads TGTGCCAGCTCGACAGGGAGAGAAGAGACCCAGTACTTC.

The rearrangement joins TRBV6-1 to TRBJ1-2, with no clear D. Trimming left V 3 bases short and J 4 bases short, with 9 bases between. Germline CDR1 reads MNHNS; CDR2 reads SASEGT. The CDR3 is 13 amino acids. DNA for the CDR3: TGTGCCAGCAGTGAGGCTACCCCCTATGGCTACACCTTC. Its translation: CASSEATPYGYTF.

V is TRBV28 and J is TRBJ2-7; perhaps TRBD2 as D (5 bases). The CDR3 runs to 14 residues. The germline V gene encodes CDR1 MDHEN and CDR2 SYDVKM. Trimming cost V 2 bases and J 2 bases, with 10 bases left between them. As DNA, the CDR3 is TGTGCCAGCAGTTTAATAGCGTCCACCTACGAGCAGTACTTC. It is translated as CASSLIASTYEQYF.

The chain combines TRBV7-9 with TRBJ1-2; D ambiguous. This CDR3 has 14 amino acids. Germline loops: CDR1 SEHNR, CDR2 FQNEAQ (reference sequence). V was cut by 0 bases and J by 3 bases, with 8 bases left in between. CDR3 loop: CASSLAYGYYGYTF. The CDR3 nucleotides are TGTGCCAGCAGCTTAGCGTACGGCTACTATGGCTACACCTTC.

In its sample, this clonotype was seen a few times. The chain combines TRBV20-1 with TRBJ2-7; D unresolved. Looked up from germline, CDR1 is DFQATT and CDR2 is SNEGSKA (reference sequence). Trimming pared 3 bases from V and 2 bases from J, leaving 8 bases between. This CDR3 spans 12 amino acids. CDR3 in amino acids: CSASATTYEQYF. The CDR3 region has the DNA TGCAGTGCTAGCGCCACTACCTACGAGCAGTACTTC.

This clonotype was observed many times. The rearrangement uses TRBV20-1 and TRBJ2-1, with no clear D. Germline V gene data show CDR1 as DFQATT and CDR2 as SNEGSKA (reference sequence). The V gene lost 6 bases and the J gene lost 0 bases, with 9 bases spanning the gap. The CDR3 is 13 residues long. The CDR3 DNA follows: TGCAGTGCCATCCCGAGCTCCTACAATGAGCAGTTCTTC. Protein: CSAIPSSYNEQFF.

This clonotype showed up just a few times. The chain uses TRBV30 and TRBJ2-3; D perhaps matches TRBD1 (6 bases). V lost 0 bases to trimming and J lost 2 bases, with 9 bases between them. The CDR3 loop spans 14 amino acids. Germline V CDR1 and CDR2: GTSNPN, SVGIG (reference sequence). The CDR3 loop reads CAWSVLGATDTQYF. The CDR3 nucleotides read TGTGCCTGGAGTGTACTGGGGGCCACAGATACGCAGTATTTT.

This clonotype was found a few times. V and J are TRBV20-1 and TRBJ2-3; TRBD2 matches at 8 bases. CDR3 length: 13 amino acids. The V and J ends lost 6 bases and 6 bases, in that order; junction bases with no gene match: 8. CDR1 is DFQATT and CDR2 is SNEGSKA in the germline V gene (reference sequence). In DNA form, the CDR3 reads TGCAGTGCCAGAACCGGGGGGGTCGATACGCAGTATTTT. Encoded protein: CSARTGGVDTQYF.

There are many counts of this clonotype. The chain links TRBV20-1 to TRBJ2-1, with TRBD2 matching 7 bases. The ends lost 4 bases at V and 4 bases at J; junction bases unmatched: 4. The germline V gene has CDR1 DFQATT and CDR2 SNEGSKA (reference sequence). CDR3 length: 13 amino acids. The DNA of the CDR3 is TGCAGTGCTACTCGCGGGGGTTACAATGAGCAGTTCTTC. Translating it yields CSATRGGYNEQFF.

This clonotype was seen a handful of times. CDR3 nucleotides: TGTGCCAGCAGCCAAGGCAGGGGGGCTTTCTTT. It is translated as CASSQGRGAFF. The rearrangement links TRBV3-1 to TRBJ1-1; 7 bases map to TRBD1. This CDR3 is built from 11 residues. V gave up 1 base and J gave up 11 bases; unmatched junction bases: 1. CDR1 and CDR2 from the germline V gene are LGHDT and YNNKEL (reference sequence).

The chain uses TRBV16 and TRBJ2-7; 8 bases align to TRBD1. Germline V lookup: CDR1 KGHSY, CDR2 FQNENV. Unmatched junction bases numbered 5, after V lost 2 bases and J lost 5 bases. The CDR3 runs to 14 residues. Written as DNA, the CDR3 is TGTGCCAGCAGCCAACCCGACAGGGGAAACGAGCAGTACTTC. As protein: CASSQPDRGNEQYF.

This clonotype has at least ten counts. Written as DNA, the CDR3 is TGCGCCAGCACCCTTAGCGGGAGGGCCCTCGATGAGCAGTTCTTC. Protein: CASTLSGRALDEQFF. J is TRBJ2-1 and V is TRBV5-1, with TRBD2 matching 11 bases. The CDR3 has 15 amino acids. Losses at the gene ends were 6 bases for V and 8 bases for J; bases not matched to a gene: 10. Germline-derived CDR1 and CDR2 are SGHRS and YFSETQ.

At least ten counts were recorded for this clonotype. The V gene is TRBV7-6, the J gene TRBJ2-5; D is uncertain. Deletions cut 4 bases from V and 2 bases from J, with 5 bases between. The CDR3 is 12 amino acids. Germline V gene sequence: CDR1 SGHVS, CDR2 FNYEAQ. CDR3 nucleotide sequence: TGTGCCAGCAGCTCTTCGCAAGAGACCCAGTACTTC. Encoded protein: CASSSSQETQYF. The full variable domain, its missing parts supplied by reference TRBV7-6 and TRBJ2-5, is GAGVSQSPRYKVTKRGQDVALRCDPISGHVSLYWYRQALGQGPEFLTYFNYEAQQDKSGLPNDRFSAERPEGSISTLTIQRTEQRDSAMYRCASSSSQETQYFGPGTRLLVL.

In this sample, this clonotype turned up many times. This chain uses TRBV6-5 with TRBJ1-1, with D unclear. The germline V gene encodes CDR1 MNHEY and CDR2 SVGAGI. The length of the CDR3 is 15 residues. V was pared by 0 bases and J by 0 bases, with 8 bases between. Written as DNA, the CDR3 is TGTGCCAGCAGTTACTCGCGGGGTCTGAACACTGAAGCTTTCTTT. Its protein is CASSYSRGLNTEAFF.

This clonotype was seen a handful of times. In DNA form, the CDR3 reads TGCAGCGTTGCGGAGGGACTATACAATGAGCAGTTCTTC. It codes for CSVAEGLYNEQFF. The chain employs TRBV29-1 and TRBJ2-1; 7 bases are shared with TRBD2. This CDR3 is built from 13 residues. After removal of 4 bases from V and 4 bases from J, the junction contained 4 bases not matched to a gene. The germline CDR1 and CDR2 sequences are SQVTM and ANQGSEA.

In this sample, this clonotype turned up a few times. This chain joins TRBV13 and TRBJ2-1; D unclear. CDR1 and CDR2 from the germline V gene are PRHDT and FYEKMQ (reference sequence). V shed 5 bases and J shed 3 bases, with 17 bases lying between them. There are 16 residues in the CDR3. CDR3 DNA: TGTGCCAGCAGCCTCCAAACCGGACGGTACTACAATGAGCAGTTCTTC. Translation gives CASSLQTGRYYNEQFF.